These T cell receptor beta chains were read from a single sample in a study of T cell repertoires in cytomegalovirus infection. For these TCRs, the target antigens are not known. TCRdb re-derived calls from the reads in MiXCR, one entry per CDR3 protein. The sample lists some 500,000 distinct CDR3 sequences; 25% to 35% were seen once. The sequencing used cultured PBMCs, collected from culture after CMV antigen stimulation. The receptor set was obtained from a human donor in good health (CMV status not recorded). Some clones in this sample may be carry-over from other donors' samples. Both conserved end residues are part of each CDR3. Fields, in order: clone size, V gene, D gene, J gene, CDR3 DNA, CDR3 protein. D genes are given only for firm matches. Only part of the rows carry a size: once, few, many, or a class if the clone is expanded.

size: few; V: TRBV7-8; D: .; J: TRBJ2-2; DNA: TGTGCCAGCAGCTTCTGGGGTGACACCGGGGAGCTGTTTTTT; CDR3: CASSFWGDTGELFF
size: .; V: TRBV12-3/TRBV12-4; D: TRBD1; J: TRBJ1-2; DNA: TGTGCCAGCAGACCGGGACAGGGCTTGACGAGCTACACCTTC; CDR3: CASRPGQGLTSYTF
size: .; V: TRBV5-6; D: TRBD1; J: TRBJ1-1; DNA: TGTGCCAGCAGCAGGACAGGGCGGACTGAAGCTTTCTTT; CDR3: CASSRTGRTEAFF
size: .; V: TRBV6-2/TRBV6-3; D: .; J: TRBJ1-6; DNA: TGTGCCAGCAGTTACGGTTCACCCCTCCACTTT; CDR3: CASSYGSPLHF
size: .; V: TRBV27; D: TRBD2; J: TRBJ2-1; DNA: TGTGCCAGCAGTCTTGGACTAGCGGGAGGCCTCTCCTACAATGAGCAGTTCTTC; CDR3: CASSLGLAGGLSYNEQFF
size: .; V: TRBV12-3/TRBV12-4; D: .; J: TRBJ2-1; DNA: TGTGCCAGCAGTTTTCGGCGCGGGACCTACAATGAGCAGTTCTTC; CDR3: CASSFRRGTYNEQFF
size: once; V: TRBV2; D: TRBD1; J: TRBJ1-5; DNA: TGTGCCAGCACCCTAGGACAGGGGGATCAGCCCCAGCATTTT; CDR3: CASTLGQGDQPQHF
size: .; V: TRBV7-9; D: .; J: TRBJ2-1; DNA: TGTGCCAGCAGCCACAACCTGGGTCGGTGGGAGCAGTTCTTC; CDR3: CASSHNLGRWEQFF
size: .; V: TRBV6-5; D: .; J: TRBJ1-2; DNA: TGTGCCAGCAGAGAGGCGGGGGCTGGGGTCTATGGCTACACCTTC; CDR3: CASREAGAGVYGYTF
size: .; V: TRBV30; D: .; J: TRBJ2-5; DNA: TGTGCCTGGAGTGTATCCTCAGGAGGAGAGACCCAGTACTTC; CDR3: CAWSVSSGGETQYF
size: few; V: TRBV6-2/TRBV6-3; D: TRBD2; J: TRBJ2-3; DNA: TGTGCCAGCAGATGGACTAGCGGGAGAGGAGGAGATACGCAGTATTTT; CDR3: CASRWTSGRGGDTQYF
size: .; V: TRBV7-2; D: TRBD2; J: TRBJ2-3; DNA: TGTGCCAGCAGCTTTGGCGGGAGTGCAGATACGCAGTATTTT; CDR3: CASSFGGSADTQYF
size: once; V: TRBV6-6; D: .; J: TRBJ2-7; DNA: TGTGCCAGCAGCCGACCCACGGTTTACGAGCAGTACTTC; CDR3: CASSRPTVYEQYF
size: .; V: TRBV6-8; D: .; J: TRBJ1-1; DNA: TGTGCCAGCAGTTACCCCGGACAGCCGAACACTGAAGCTTTCTTT; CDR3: CASSYPGQPNTEAFF
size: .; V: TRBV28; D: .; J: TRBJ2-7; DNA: TGTGCCAGTCTCGCGGGGTCTCCTCCTTACGAGCAGTACTTC; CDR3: CASLAGSPPYEQYF
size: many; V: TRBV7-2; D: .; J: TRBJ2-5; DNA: TGTGCCAGCAGCTCGTCGGTCGGTTTGGCACCCCAAGAGACCCAGTACTTC; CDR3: CASSSSVGLAPQETQYF
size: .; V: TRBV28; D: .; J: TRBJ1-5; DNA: TGTGCCAGCAGTATACGACAGCTTTTGGATCAGCCCCAGCATTTT; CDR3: CASSIRQLLDQPQHF
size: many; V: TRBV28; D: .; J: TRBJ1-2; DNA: TGTGCCAGCAGTTTAGCGTCGGGGCGCGGCTACACCTTC; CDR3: CASSLASGRGYTF
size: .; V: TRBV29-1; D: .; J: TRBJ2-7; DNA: TGCAGCGTTGAAGAGACGGACTACGAGCAGTACTTC; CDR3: CSVEETDYEQYF
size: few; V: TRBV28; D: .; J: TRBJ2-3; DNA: TGTGCCAGCAGCAACAGGAACACAGATACGCAGTATTTT; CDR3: CASSNRNTDTQYF